In this sample, the clone carrying this T cell receptor beta chain turned up once. Germline lookup yields CDR1 SGHNT and CDR2 YYREEE (reference sequence). This CDR3 has 14 amino acids. The V gene lost 3 bases and the J gene lost 0 bases, with 10 bases spanning the gap. Naive CD45RA+ and memory CD45RA-negative subsets were split from CD4+ cells. Using immunoSEQ multiplex PCR, the repertoire was profiled, and TCRdb retains in-frame clones only, with some absent. Of about 2.4 million clones listed, around 90% are singletons. The data were taken from a study of shared clonotypes between healthy human individuals. Across the whole study: CD4 naive and CD4 memory each took three plates per donor, while CD8 naive took two and CD8 memory one.

Material for sequencing was naive CD4+ T cells sorted from blood. The subset denotes: CD45RA+ positively selected. This sequence originates from a man between 18 and 29 years old in good health. The J gene is TRBJ2-7, the V gene TRBV5-4, with D possibly matching TRBD2 (5 bases). CDR3 sequence: CASSSTTNSYEQYF. The CDR3 DNA reads TGTGCCAGCAGCTCCACGACTAACTCCTACGAGCAGTACTTC.